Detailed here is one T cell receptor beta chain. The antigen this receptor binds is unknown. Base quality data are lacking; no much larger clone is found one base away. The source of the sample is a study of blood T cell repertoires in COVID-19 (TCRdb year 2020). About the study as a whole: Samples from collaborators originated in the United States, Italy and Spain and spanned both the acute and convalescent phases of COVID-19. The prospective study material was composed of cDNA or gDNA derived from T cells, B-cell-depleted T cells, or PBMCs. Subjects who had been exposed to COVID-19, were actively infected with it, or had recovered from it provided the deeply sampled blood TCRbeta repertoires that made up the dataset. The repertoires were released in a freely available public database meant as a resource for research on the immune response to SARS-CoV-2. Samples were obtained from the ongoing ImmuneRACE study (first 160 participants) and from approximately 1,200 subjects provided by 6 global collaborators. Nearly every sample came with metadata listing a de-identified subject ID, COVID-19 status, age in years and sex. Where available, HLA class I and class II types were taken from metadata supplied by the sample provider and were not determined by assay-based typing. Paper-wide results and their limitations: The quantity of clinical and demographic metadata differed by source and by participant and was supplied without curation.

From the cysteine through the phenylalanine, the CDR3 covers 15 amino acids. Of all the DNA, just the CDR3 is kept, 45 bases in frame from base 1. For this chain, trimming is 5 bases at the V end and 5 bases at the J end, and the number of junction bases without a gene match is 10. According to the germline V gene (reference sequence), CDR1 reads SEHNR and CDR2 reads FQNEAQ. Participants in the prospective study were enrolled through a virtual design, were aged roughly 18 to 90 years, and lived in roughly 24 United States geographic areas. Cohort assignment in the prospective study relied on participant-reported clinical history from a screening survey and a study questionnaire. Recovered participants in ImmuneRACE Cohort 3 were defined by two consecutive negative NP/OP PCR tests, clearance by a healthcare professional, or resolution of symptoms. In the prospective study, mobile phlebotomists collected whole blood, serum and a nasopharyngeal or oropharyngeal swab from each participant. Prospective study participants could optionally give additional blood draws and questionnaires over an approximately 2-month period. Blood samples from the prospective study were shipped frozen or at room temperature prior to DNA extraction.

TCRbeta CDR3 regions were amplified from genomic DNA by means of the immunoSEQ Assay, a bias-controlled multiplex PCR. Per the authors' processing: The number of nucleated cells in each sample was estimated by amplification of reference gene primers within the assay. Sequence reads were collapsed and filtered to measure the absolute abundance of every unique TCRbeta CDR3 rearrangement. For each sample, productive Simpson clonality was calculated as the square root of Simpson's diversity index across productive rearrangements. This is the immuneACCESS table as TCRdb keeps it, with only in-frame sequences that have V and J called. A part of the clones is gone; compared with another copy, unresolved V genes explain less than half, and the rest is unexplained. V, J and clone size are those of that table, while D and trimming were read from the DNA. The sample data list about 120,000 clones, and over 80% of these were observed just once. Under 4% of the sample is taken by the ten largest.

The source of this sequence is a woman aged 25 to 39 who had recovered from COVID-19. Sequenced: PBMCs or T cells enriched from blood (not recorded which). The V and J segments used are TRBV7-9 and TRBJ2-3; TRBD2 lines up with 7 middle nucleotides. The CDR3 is CASSPSAAGVDTQYF. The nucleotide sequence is TGTGCCAGCAGCCCGTCGGCGGCGGGAGTAGATACGCAGTATTTT.